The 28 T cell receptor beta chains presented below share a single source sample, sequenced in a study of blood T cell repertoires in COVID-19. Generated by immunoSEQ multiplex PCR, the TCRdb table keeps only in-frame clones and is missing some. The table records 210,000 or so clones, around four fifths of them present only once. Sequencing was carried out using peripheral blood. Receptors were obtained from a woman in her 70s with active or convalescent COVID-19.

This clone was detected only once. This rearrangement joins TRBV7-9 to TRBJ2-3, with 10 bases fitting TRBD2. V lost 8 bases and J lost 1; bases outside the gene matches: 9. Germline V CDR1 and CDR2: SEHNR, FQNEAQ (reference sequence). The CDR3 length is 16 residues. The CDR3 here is CASVRWLAGGTDTQYF. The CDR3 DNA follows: TGTGCCAGCGTCAGGTGGCTAGCGGGAGGCACAGATACGCAGTATTTT.

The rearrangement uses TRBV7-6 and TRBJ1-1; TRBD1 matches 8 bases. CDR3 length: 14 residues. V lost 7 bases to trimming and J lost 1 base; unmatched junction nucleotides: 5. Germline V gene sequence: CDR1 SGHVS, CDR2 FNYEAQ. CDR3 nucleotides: TGTGCCAGCACCACAGGGGGGGAGAACACTGAAGCTTTCTTT. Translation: CASTTGGENTEAFF.

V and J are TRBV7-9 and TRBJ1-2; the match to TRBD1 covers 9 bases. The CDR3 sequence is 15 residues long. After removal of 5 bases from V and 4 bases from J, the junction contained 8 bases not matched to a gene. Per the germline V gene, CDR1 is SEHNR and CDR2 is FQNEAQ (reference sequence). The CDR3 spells CASSAATGGGYGYTF. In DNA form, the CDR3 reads TGTGCCAGCAGCGCCGCTACAGGGGGCGGCTATGGCTACACCTTC.

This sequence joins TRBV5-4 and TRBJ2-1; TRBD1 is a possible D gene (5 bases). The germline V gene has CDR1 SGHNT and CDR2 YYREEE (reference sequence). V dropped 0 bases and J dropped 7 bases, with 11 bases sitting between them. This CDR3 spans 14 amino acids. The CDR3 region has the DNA TGTGCCAGCAGCTTGGAGCGAAAGGGGAATGAGCAGTTCTTC. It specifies CASSLERKGNEQFF.

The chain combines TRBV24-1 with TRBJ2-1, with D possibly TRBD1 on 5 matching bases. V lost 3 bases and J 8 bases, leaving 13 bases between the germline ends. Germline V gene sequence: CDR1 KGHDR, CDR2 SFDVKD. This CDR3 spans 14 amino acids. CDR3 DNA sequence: TGTGCCACCAGTGATCCGACAGTGACAGATGAGCAGTTCTTC. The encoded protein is CATSDPTVTDEQFF.

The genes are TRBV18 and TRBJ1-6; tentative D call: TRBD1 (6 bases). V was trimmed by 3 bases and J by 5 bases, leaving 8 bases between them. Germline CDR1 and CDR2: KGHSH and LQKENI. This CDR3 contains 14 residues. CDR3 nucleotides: TGTGCCAGCTCACCGACAGGAAATAATTCACCCCTCCACTTT. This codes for CASSPTGNNSPLHF.

CDR3 sequence reads: CSGKGQGVAEAFF. In DNA form, the CDR3 reads TGCAGCGGAAAGGGACAGGGGGTTGCTGAAGCTTTCTTT. The rearrangement links TRBV29-1 to TRBJ1-1; TRBD1 matches 11 bases. V lost 7 bases to trimming and J lost 6 bases; unmatched junction nucleotides: 7. Per the germline V gene, CDR1 is SQVTM and CDR2 is ANQGSEA. The CDR3 loop spans 13 amino acids.

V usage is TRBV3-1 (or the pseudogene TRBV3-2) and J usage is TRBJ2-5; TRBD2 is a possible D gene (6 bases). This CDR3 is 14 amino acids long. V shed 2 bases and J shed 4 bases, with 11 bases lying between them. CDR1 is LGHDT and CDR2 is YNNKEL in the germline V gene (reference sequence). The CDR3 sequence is CASSQSRGSETQYF. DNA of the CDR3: TGTGCCAGCAGCCAATCTCGGGGGTCAGAGACCCAGTACTTC.

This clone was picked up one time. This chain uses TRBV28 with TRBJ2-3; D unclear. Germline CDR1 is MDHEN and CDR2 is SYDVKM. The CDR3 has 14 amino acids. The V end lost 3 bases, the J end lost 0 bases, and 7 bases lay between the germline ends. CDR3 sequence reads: CASSFQESTDTQYF. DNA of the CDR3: TGTGCCAGCAGTTTTCAGGAAAGCACAGATACGCAGTATTTT.

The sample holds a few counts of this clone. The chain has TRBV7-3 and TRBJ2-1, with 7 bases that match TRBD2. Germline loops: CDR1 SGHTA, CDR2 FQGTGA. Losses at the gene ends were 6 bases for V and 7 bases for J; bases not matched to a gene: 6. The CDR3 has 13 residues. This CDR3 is CASSSRGGNEQFF. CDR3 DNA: TGTGCCAGCAGTTCCCGCGGGGGAAATGAGCAGTTCTTC.

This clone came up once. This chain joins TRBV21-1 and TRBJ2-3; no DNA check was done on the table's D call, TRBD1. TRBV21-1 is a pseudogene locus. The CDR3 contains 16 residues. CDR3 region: CASSDSESQSTDTQYF. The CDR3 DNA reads TGTGCCAGCAGCGACAGCGAGTCACAAAGCACAGATACGCAGTATTTT.

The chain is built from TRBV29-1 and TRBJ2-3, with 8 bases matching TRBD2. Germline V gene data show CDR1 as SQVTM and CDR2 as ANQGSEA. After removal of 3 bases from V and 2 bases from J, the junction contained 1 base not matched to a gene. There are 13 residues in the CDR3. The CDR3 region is CSVDSGNTDTQYF. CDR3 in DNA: TGCAGCGTTGATAGCGGGAACACAGATACGCAGTATTTT.

Written as DNA, the CDR3 is TGTGCCAGCAGCTCTATCCCTCAGGACAGGGAGCCTAGCACAGATACGCAGTATTTT. It yields the protein CASSSIPQDREPSTDTQYF. The V call is TRBV21-1, the J call TRBJ2-3; the listed D gene, TRBD1, was not tested against the DNA. TRBV21-1 is flagged as a pseudogene. CDR3 length: 19 residues.

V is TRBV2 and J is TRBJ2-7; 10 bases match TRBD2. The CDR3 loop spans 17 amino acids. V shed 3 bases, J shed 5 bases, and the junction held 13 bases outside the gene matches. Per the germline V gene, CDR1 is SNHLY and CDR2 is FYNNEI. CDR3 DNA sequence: TGTGCCAGCAGTGATGGGCCTAGCGGGAGCGTCCCCCACGAGCAGTACTTC. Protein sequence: CASSDGPSGSVPHEQYF.

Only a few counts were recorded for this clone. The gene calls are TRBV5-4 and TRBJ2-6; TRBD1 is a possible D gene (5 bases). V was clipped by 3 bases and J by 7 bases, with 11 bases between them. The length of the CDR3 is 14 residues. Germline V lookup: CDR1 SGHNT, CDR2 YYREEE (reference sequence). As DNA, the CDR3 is TGTGCCAGCAGCTACCCGACAGACGCCAACGTCCTGACTTTC. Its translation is CASSYPTDANVLTF.

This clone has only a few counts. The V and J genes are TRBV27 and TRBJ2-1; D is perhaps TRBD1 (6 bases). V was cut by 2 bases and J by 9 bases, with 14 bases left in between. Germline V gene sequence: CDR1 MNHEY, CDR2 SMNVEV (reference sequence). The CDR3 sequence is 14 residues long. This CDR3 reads CASSLPGARFEQFF. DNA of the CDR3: TGTGCCAGCAGTTTACCAGGGGCTAGGTTTGAGCAGTTCTTC.

The CDR3 loop reads CASAGGANEKLFF. CDR3 DNA sequence: TGTGCCAGTGCAGGGGGCGCGAATGAAAAACTGTTTTTT. J is TRBJ1-4 and V is TRBV6-5; 8 positions agree with TRBD1. Germline V gene lookup returns CDR1 MNHEY and CDR2 SVGAGI. The CDR3 spans 13 residues. With V trimmed by 9 bases and J by 5 bases, 5 bases remained unmatched.

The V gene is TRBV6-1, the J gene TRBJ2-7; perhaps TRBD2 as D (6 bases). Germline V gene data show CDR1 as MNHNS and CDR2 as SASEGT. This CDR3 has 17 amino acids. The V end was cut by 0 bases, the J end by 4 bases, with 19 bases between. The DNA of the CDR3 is TGTGCCAGCAGTGAAGCGCTCTTCCGGGAGAGGAATTACGAGCAGTACTTC. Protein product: CASSEALFRERNYEQYF.

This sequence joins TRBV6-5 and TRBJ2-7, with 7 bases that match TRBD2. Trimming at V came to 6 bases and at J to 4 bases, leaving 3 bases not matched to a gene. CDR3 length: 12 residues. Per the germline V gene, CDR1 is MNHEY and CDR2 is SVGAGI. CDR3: CASRTSPYEQYF. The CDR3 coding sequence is TGTGCCAGCAGGACTAGCCCGTACGAGCAGTACTTC.

The CDR3 spells CASSLGTGVDSGYTF. The DNA for the CDR3 is TGTGCCAGCAGCTTAGGGACAGGGGTGGACTCTGGCTACACCTTC. The chain is built from TRBV7-9 and TRBJ1-2, with 9 bases fitting TRBD1. V lost 1 base and J lost 7; bases outside the gene matches: 7. This CDR3 has 15 amino acids. Germline lookup yields CDR1 SEHNR and CDR2 FQNEAQ (reference sequence).

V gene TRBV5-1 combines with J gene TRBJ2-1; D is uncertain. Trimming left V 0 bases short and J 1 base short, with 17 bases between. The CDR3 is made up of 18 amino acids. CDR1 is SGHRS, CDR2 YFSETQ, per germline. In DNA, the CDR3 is TGCGCCAGCAGCTTGGAAAGGCCCTCCGAGAGGTCCTACAATGAGCAGTTCTTC. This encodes CASSLERPSERSYNEQFF. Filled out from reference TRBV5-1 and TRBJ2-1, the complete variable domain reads KAGVTQTPRYLIKTRGQQVTLSCSPISGHRSVSWYQQTPGQGLQFLFEYFSETQRNKGNFPGRFSGRQFSNSRSEMNVSTLELGDSALYLCASSLERPSERSYNEQFFGPGTRLTVL.

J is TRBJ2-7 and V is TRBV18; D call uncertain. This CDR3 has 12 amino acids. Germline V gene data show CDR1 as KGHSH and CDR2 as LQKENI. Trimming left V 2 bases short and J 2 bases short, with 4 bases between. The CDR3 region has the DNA TGTGCCAGCTCACCAGTCACCTACGAGCAGTACTTC. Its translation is CASSPVTYEQYF. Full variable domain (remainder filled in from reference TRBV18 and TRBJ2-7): NAGVMQNPRHLVRRRGQEARLRCSPMKGHSHVYWYRQLPEEGLKFMVYLQKENIIDESGMPKERFSAEFPKEGPSILRIQQVVRGDSAAYFCASSPVTYEQYFGPGTRLTVT.

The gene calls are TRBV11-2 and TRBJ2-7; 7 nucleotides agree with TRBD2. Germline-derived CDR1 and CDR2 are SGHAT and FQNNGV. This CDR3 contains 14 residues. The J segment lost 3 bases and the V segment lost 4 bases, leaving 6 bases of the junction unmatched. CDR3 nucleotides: TGTGCCAGCAGCTACCTTACGGGGGGCTACGAGCAGTACTTC. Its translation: CASSYLTGGYEQYF.

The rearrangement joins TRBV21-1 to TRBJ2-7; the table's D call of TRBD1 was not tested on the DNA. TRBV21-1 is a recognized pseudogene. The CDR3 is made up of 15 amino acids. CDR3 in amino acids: CASSVRQGNSYEQYF. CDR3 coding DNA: TGTGCCAGCAGCGTACGACAGGGGAACTCCTACGAGCAGTACTTC.

CDR3 residues: CASASGQSTNEQFF. For the CDR3, the DNA is TGTGCCAGTGCCTCAGGACAGTCAACCAATGAGCAGTTCTTC. The chain has TRBV2 and TRBJ2-1; a possible D gene is TRBD1 (6 bases). This CDR3 has 14 amino acids. The V gene lost 9 bases and the J gene lost 6 bases, with 18 bases spanning the gap. The germline CDR1 and CDR2 sequences are SNHLY and FYNNEI.

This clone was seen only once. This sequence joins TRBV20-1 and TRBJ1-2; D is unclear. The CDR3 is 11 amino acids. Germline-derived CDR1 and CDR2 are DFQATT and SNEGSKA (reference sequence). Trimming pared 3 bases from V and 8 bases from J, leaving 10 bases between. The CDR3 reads CSARRDTGYTF. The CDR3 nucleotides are TGCAGTGCTAGGCGCGATACGGGCTACACCTTC.

CDR3 in DNA: TGCAGCGTTGAAGATCTCAGGGGCGCCGGTGTGGGGTACACTGAAGCTTTCTTT. This codes for CSVEDLRGAGVGYTEAFF. The J gene is TRBJ1-1, the V gene TRBV29-1; D perhaps matches TRBD1 (6 bases). The CDR3 loop spans 18 amino acids. V dropped 0 bases and J dropped 3 bases, with 23 bases sitting between them. The germline V gene has CDR1 SQVTM and CDR2 ANQGSEA.

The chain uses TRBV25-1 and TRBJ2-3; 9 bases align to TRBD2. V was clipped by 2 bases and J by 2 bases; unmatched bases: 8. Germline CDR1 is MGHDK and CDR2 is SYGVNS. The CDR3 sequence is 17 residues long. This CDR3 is CASSEGRLAGPTDTQYF. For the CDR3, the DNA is TGTGCCAGCAGTGAAGGAAGGCTAGCGGGACCCACAGATACGCAGTATTTT. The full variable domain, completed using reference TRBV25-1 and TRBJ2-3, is EADIYQTPRYLVIGTGKKITLECSQTMGHDKMYWYQQDPGMELHLIHYSYGVNSTEKGDLSSESTVSRIRTEHFPLTLESARPSHTSQYLCASSEGRLAGPTDTQYFGPGTRLTVL.